A single sample is the source of the 32 T cell receptor beta chains below, sequenced in a study of blood T cell repertoires in COVID-19. Generated by immunoSEQ multiplex PCR, the TCRdb table keeps only in-frame clones and is missing some. The sample shows around 470,000 clones, 90% of them seen only once. Sequencing was done on a sample of PBMCs or T cells enriched from blood (not recorded which). The origin of the receptors is a man between 18 and 35 years old who had recovered from COVID-19.

The rearrangement links TRBV14 to TRBJ1-2; no definite D call. CDR1 and CDR2 (germline): SGHDN, FVKESK. The CDR3 runs 13 residues. Between the trimmed V and J ends, which lost 6 bases and 0 bases, there was a span of 8 bases. The CDR3 protein is CASSPVTNYGYTF. The CDR3 DNA sequence: TGTGCCAGCAGTCCGGTAACTAACTATGGCTACACCTTC.

This chain joins TRBV7-9 and TRBJ1-3; D unresolved. The CDR3 has 13 residues. V lost 2 bases, J lost 11 bases, and 13 bases lay in between. CDR1 SEHNR and CDR2 FQNEAQ come from the germline V gene (reference sequence). In DNA, the CDR3 is TGTGCCAGCAGCTTATCCCCGGAGTCGGCCATATATTTT. Its translation: CASSLSPESAIYF. The full variable domain, in which reference TRBV7-9 and TRBJ1-3 provide the parts outside the CDR3, is DTGVSQNPRHKITKRGQNVTFRCDPISEHNRLYWYRQTLGQGPEFLTYFQNEAQLEKSRLLSDRFSAERPKGSFSTLEIQRTEQGDSAMYLCASSLSPESAIYFGEGSWLTVV.

This clone was recorded once. This sequence joins TRBV25-1 and TRBJ2-1; no clear D. The CDR3 covers 13 residues. Germline values: CDR1 MGHDK, CDR2 SYGVNS. The V end lost 2 bases, the J end lost 2 bases, and 4 bases lay between the germline ends. Here the CDR3 DNA reads TGTGCCAGCAGTGAAATCACCTACAATGAGCAGTTCTTC. It translates to CASSEITYNEQFF.

The rearrangement uses TRBV7-9 and TRBJ2-2, with 9 bases identical to TRBD1. The V gene end was trimmed by 5 bases and the J gene end by 6 bases; junction bases not matched to a gene: 13. This CDR3 is built from 17 residues. The germline V gene has CDR1 SEHNR and CDR2 FQNEAQ (reference sequence). The CDR3 spells CASSAKTGQGLAGELFF. The CDR3 DNA is TGTGCCAGCAGCGCAAAGACAGGACAGGGGTTGGCCGGGGAGCTGTTTTTT.

The DNA for the CDR3 is TGTGCCAGCAGCGTATACGCGGGAGTGGGAGAGCAGTTCTTC. This gives the protein CASSVYAGVGEQFF. The chain uses TRBV9 and TRBJ2-1; the match to TRBD2 covers 7 bases. The V and J ends lost 1 base and 10 bases, in that order; junction bases with no gene match: 8. The CDR3 is made up of 14 amino acids. CDR1 is SGDLS and CDR2 is YYNGEE in the germline V gene.

Concerning this clone itself: One end of the junction does not line up with germline, which may come from a read error. The CDR3 DNA follows: TGTGCCAGCAGCACCCTTCTTTCTCCCCCGATGGAGGTCTTT. Amino acid sequence: CASSTLLSPPMEVF. The genes are TRBV5-8 and TRBJ1-1, with D uncertain. CDR1 SGHTS and CDR2 YDEGEE come from the germline V gene. This CDR3 contains 14 residues.

The rearrangement uses TRBV19 and TRBJ2-4; D is possibly TRBD1 (6 bases). CDR1 LNHDA and CDR2 SQIVND come from the germline V gene (reference sequence). Trimming left V 7 bases short and J 8 bases short, with 24 bases between. The CDR3 runs 16 residues. The CDR3 coding sequence is TGTGCCAGTAACCCCGGGACACCCTCTCGGGGCTACATTCAGTACTTC. Protein: CASNPGTPSRGYIQYF. Supplemented by reference TRBV19 and TRBJ2-4, the full variable domain reads DGGITQSPKYLFRKEGQNVTLSCEQNLNHDAMYWYRQDPGQGLRLIYYSQIVNDFQKGDIAEGYSVSREKKESFPLTVTSAQKNPTAFYLCASNPGTPSRGYIQYFGAGTRLSVL.

This chain joins TRBV14 and TRBJ2-1; weak D call: TRBD2 (6 bases). V was cut by 6 bases and J by 6 bases, with 15 bases left in between. The CDR3 runs to 14 residues. Per germline, CDR1 SGHDN and CDR2 FVKESK. CDR3 nucleotide sequence: TGTGCCAGCAGAGAGGCCGGGGGATTCAATGAGCAGTTCTTC. Its protein product is CASREAGGFNEQFF.

DNA for the CDR3: TGTGCCAGCAGCTTGGTTAGCGGAGGGTCGGGAGAGACCCAGTACTTC. It encodes CASSLVSGGSGETQYF. J is TRBJ2-5 and V is TRBV11-2; D may be TRBD2 (6 bases). Trimming stripped 3 bases from V and 4 bases from J, with 18 bases between. Looked up from germline, CDR1 is SGHAT and CDR2 is FQNNGV. CDR3 length equals 16 residues.

CDR3 region: CASSRDFMNTEAFF. The CDR3 region has the DNA TGTGCCAGCAGCCGGGATTTCATGAACACTGAAGCTTTCTTT. The rearrangement uses TRBV7-3 and TRBJ1-1, with no clear D. Trimming pared 5 bases from V and 0 bases from J, leaving 10 bases between. CDR3 size: 14 residues. Looked up from germline, CDR1 is SGHTA and CDR2 is FQGTGA.

This chain links TRBV7-9 with TRBJ2-3; tentatively, D is TRBD2 (5 bases). V shed 10 bases and J shed 7 bases, with 21 bases lying between them. This CDR3 comprises 14 residues. Germline V CDR1 and CDR2: SEHNR, FQNEAQ (reference sequence). CDR3 DNA: TGTGCCATGGGTCGTGGCGGAGGATCAAATACGCAGTATTTT. Protein: CAMGRGGGSNTQYF.

The chain uses TRBV19 and TRBJ1-1, with a possible D match to TRBD1 (6 bases). With 4 bases removed from V and 6 bases from J, the gap between germline ends came to 15 bases. Germline V gives CDR1 LNHDA, CDR2 SQIVND (reference sequence). The CDR3 has 14 residues. CDR3 sequence (DNA): TGTGCCAGTAGTAGGGGGGGGGCTTGGGCTGAAGCTTTCTTT. It translates to CASSRGGAWAEAFF.

CDR3 in DNA: TGCGCCAGCAGCTCCGCCGGTTGGTCTGAAGCTTTCTTT. Amino acids: CASSSAGWSEAFF. The chain couples TRBV5-1 to TRBJ1-1, with D unclear. V dropped 3 bases and J dropped 6 bases, with 12 bases sitting between them. The CDR3 has 13 amino acids. The V gene's germline CDR1 is SGHRS and CDR2 YFSETQ.

The chain recombines TRBV5-6 with TRBJ2-7; no clear D gene. Trimming left V 0 bases short and J 1 base short, with 11 bases between. Germline V CDR1 and CDR2: SGHDT, YYEEEE. This CDR3 has 15 amino acids. DNA of the CDR3: TGTGCCAGCAGCTTGGACGGTCGCCGGTCCTACGAGCAGTACTTC. It is translated as CASSLDGRRSYEQYF.

V gene TRBV19 combines with J gene TRBJ2-1, with 7 bases that match TRBD2. CDR1 and CDR2 (germline): LNHDA, SQIVND (reference sequence). The CDR3 loop spans 14 amino acids. The trim removed 3 bases at V and 6 bases at J, leaving 5 bases unmatched. CDR3 residues: CASSIRGGPNEQFF. CDR3 DNA: TGTGCCAGTAGTATCCGGGGAGGGCCCAATGAGCAGTTCTTC.

This chain links TRBV10-3 with TRBJ1-2; D remains unclear. The length of the CDR3 is 13 residues. V shed 2 bases and J shed 0 bases, with 4 bases lying between them. CDR1 and CDR2 (germline): ENHRY, SYGVKD. CDR3 DNA: TGTGCCATCAGTGAGACAACTAACTATGGCTACACCTTC. Its translation: CAISETTNYGYTF.

This CDR3 is CASSQGLAVGRAKNIQYF. The CDR3 nucleotides read TGCGCCAGCAGCCAAGGACTAGCGGTCGGGCGGGCCAAAAACATTCAGTACTTC. The chain carries TRBV4-1 and TRBJ2-4; TRBD2 aligns across 9 bases. Germline V CDR1 and CDR2: MGHRA, YSYEKL. This CDR3 comprises 18 residues. V shed 1 base, J shed 1 base, and the junction held 8 bases outside the gene matches.

This chain links TRBV3-1 (or the pseudogene TRBV3-2) with TRBJ2-7; 13 positions match TRBD2. V dropped 4 bases and J dropped 5; count of bases not matched to a gene: 2. The CDR3 sequence is 14 residues long. CDR1 is LGHDT and CDR2 is YNNKEL in the germline V gene (reference sequence). The CDR3 coding sequence is TGTGCCAGCAGCCTCACTAGCGGGAGGGACGAGCAGTACTTC. This codes for CASSLTSGRDEQYF.

V gene TRBV10-3 combines with J gene TRBJ1-4; no definite D call. This CDR3 has 13 amino acids. The germline V and J ends were trimmed by 8 bases and 8 bases, with 15 bases remaining between them. Germline CDR1 and CDR2: ENHRY and SYGVKD. CDR3 region: CAIRPGFEEKLFF. The CDR3 nucleotides are TGTGCCATCCGGCCGGGTTTTGAGGAAAAACTGTTTTTT.

The chain has TRBV5-1 and TRBJ2-2; D is perhaps TRBD2 (6 bases). The CDR3 is made up of 14 amino acids. Per germline, CDR1 SGHRS and CDR2 YFSETQ. Trimming removed 6 bases at V and 0 bases at J, with 9 bases between. The CDR3 nucleotides read TGCGCCAGCAAGAGCGGGTCGAACACCGGGGAGCTGTTTTTT. It translates to CASKSGSNTGELFF.

This chain connects TRBV24-1 to TRBJ2-2, with TRBD1 identical over 7 bases. The CDR3 length is 16 residues. Germline assignment: CDR1 KGHDR and CDR2 SFDVKD. V lost 5 bases to trimming and J lost 6 bases; unmatched junction nucleotides: 11. The CDR3 loop reads CATSGSTGSAAGELFF. DNA for the CDR3: TGTGCCACCAGTGGCTCGACAGGGTCCGCGGCCGGGGAGCTGTTTTTT.

V gene TRBV19 combines with J gene TRBJ2-1; D may be TRBD2 (5 bases). The CDR3 loop spans 14 amino acids. V was cut by 1 base and J by 10 bases, with 14 bases left in between. Germline V gene lookup returns CDR1 LNHDA and CDR2 SQIVND (reference sequence). The CDR3 DNA is TGTGCCAGTAGTATAGGCGGGTATGCTGGCGAGCAGTTCTTC. Translating gives CASSIGGYAGEQFF.

This clone was seen a single time. The chain couples TRBV29-1 to TRBJ1-2; D is possibly TRBD1 (5 bases). Germline V gene data show CDR1 as SQVTM and CDR2 as ANQGSEA. The CDR3 is 11 residues long. The V and J ends lost 6 bases and 4 bases respectively, with 9 bases between them. CDR3 region: CSVRGGYGYTF. In DNA form, the CDR3 reads TGCAGCGTGAGGGGAGGCTATGGCTACACCTTC.

The rearrangement joins TRBV30 to TRBJ2-1, with 7 bases matching TRBD2. The CDR3 sequence is 13 residues long. Looked up from germline, CDR1 is GTSNPN and CDR2 is SVGIG (reference sequence). DNA of the CDR3: TGTGCTAGGACCGGCGGGAGTAAAAATGAGCAGTTCTTC. Encoded protein: CARTGGSKNEQFF.

The chain carries TRBV4-2 and TRBJ2-1; 7 nucleotides agree with TRBD1. V lost 2 bases to trimming and J lost 2 bases; unmatched junction nucleotides: 6. Germline values: CDR1 LGHNA, CDR2 YNFKEQ. The CDR3 totals 16 residues. The CDR3 DNA reads TGTGCCAGCAGCCAAACCGACAGGGACCCCTACAATGAGCAGTTCTTC. Translating gives CASSQTDRDPYNEQFF.

V is TRBV27 and J is TRBJ1-1; no reliable D call. The germline gives CDR1 MNHEY, CDR2 SMNVEV (reference sequence). The V gene lost 2 bases and the J gene lost 2 bases, with 9 bases spanning the gap. This CDR3 is built from 14 residues. CDR3 in DNA: TGTGCCAGCAGTTTAGAGGGCGGAAACACTGAAGCTTTCTTT. Amino acid sequence: CASSLEGGNTEAFF.

This clone was seen once. The chain couples TRBV14 to TRBJ1-1; D gene uncertain. V was clipped by 4 bases and J by 5 bases, with 20 bases between them. The CDR3 extends over 16 amino acids. Germline V gene data show CDR1 as SGHDN and CDR2 as FVKESK. The CDR3 loop is CASSLSLTQVGTEAFF. CDR3 coding DNA: TGTGCCAGCAGCCTATCCCTGACCCAGGTTGGTACTGAAGCTTTCTTT.

The rearrangement joins TRBV18 to TRBJ2-7; the match to TRBD2 covers 8 bases. CDR1 and CDR2 (germline): KGHSH, LQKENI. V lost 6 bases to trimming and J lost 0 bases; unmatched junction nucleotides: 7. The CDR3 runs to 15 residues. CDR3 protein: CASSQLTSASYEQYF. In DNA, the CDR3 is TGTGCCAGCTCTCAATTGACTAGCGCCTCCTACGAGCAGTACTTC.

The rearrangement joins TRBV27 to TRBJ1-4, with D unresolved. Trimming stripped 6 bases from V and 2 bases from J, with 10 bases between. The germline V gene encodes CDR1 MNHEY and CDR2 SMNVEV (reference sequence). This CDR3 comprises 14 residues. This CDR3 is CASSLSGTNEKLFF. CDR3 DNA: TGTGCCAGCAGCCTCTCGGGGACTAATGAAAAACTGTTTTTT.

This rearrangement joins TRBV3-1 (or the pseudogene TRBV3-2) to TRBJ1-1; weak D call: TRBD1 (5 bases). The germline V gene has CDR1 LGHDT and CDR2 YNNKEL (reference sequence). The CDR3 totals 16 residues. Trimming took 1 base from V and 11 from J, leaving 23 bases between them. The CDR3 coding sequence is TGTGCCAGCAGCCAAGCGGCCTTCTCCGGGGGACTCGTGGCTTTCTTT. Encoded protein: CASSQAAFSGGLVAFF.

The chain employs TRBV19 and TRBJ1-6; possible D gene TRBD1, 5 bases. V shed 3 bases and J shed 0 bases, with 12 bases lying between them. CDR1 is LNHDA, CDR2 SQIVND, per germline (reference sequence). The CDR3 length is 17 residues. The CDR3 nucleotides read TGTGCCAGTAGTATGCTAGGACATATCTCCTATAATTCACCCCTCCACTTT. Amino acids: CASSMLGHISYNSPLHF.

This clone was seen only a few times. This CDR3 reads CASSYTGTVTSPLHF. The CDR3 nucleotides are TGTGCCAGCAGTTACACAGGGACGGTTACTTCACCCCTCCACTTT. The V gene is TRBV6-5, the J gene TRBJ1-6, with D maybe TRBD1 (6 bases). The CDR3 is 15 residues long. Germline CDR1 reads MNHEY; CDR2 reads SVGAGI. V shed 2 bases and J shed 9 bases, with 14 bases lying between them.